The source of this TCR beta chain is a study of shared clonotypes between healthy human individuals. For this clone: This same CDR3 is encoded by further DNA sequences in the sample.

The V and J ends lost 6 bases and 4 bases, in that order; junction bases with no gene match: 3. Germline CDR1 is SEHNR and CDR2 is FQNEAQ (reference sequence). The CDR3 is 14 residues long. Data came from immunoSEQ multiplex PCR; TCRdb stores just in-frame clones and leaves some out. The sample yields a few million clones, more than 90% seen once. The study drew all its donors from Caucasian adults living in Nashville, Tennessee. The sequence derives from a man between 18 and 35 years old in good health. The chain links TRBV7-9 to TRBJ1-6; 7 nucleotides align to TRBD1. The sequenced sample consisted of naive CD4+ T cells sorted from blood. Noted subset: CD45RA+ positively selected. The CDR3 nucleotides read TGTGCCAGCAGTCCGGGACAGTATAATTCACCCCTCCACTTT. Translating it yields CASSPGQYNSPLHF. Supplemented by reference TRBV7-9 and TRBJ1-6, the full variable domain reads DTGVSQNPRHKITKRGQNVTFRCDPISEHNRLYWYRQTLGQGPEFLTYFQNEAQLEKSRLLSDRFSAERPKGSFSTLEIQRTEQGDSAMYLCASSPGQYNSPLHFGNGTRLTVT.